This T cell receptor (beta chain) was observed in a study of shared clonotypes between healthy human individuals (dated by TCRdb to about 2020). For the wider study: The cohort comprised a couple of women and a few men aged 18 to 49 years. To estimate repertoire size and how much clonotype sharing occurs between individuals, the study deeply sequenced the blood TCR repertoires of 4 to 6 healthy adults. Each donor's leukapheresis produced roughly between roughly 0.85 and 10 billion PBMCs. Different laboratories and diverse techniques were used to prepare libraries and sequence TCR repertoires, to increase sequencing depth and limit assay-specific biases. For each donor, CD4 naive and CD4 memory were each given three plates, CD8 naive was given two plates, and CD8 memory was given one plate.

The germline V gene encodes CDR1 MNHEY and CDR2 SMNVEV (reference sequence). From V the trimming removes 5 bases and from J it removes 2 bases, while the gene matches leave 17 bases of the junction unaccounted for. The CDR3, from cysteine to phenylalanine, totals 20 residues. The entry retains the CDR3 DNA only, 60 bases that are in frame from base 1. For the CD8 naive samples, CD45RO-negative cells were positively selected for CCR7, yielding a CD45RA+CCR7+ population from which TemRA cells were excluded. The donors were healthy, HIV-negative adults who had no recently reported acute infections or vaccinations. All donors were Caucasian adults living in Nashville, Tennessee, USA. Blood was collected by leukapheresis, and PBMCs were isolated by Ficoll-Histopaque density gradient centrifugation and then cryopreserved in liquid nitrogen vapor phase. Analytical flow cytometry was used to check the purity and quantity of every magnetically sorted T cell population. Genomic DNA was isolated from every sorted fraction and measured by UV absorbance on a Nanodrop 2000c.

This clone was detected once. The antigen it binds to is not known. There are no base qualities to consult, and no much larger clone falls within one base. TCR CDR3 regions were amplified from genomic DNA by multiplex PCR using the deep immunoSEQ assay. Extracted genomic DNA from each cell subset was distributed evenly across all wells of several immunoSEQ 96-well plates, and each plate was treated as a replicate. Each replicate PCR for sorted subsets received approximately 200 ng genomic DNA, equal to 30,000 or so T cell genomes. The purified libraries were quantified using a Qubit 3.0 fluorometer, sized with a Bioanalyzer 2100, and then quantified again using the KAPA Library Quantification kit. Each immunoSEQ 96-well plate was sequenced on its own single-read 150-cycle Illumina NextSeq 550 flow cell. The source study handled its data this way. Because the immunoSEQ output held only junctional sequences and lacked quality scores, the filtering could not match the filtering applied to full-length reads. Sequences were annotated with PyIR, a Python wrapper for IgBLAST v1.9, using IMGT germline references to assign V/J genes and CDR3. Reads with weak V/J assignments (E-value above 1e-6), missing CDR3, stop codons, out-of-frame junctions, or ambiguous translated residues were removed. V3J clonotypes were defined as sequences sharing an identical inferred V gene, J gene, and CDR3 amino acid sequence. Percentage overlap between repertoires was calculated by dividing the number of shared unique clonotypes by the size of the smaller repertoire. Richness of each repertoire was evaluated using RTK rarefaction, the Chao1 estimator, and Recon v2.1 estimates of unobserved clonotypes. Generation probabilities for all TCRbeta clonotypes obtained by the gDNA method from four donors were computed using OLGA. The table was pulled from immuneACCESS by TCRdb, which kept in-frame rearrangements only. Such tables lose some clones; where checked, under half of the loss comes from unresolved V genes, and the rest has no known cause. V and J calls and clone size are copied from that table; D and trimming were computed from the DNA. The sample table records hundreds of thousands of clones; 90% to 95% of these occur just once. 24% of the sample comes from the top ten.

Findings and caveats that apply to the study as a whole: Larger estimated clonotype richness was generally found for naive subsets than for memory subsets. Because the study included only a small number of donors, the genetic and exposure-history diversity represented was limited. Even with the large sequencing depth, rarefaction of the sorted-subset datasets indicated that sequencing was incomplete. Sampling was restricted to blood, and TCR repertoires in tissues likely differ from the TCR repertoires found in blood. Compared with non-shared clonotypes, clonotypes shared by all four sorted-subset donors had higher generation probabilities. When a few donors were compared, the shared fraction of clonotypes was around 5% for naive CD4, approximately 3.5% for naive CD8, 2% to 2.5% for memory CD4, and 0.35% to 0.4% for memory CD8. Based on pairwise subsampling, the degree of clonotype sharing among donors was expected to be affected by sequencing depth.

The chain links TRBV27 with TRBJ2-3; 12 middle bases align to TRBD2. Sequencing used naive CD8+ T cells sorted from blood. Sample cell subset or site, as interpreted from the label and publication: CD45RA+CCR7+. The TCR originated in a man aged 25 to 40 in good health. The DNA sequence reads TGTGCCAGCAGTAACCTCGGGACTAGCGGGCCTTTCTCCACCACAGATACGCAGTATTTT. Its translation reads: CASSNLGTSGPFSTTDTQYF.